The 8 T cell receptor beta chains presented below share a single source sample, sequenced in a study of neurological immune-mediated disorders. This sample's time point: longitudinal time-point 2. TCRdb passed the 5' RACE reads through MiXCR, listing each CDR3 protein once. The sample holds 70,000 to 95,000 distinct CDR3 sequences, roughly 13% seen once. The sequenced sample consisted of PBMCs. These TCRs come from a female donor with HTLV-1-associated myelopathy (HAM/TSP).

This clonotype was observed a few times. The chain links TRBV12-5 to TRBJ2-7; possible D gene TRBD2, 5 bases. V was pared by 7 bases and J by 1 base, with 20 bases between. The CDR3 is 16 amino acids. Germline V gene sequence: CDR1 LGHNT, CDR2 FRNRAP. CDR3 sequence: CASAPTLERSSYEQYF. As DNA, the CDR3 is TGTGCTAGTGCCCCCACCCTGGAGCGGTCGTCCTACGAGCAGTACTTC.

This clonotype was seen repeatedly, ten times or more. The chain carries TRBV5-1 and TRBJ2-7, with 10 bases identical to TRBD1. J gave up 5 bases and V 1 base, and 3 bases lay outside the gene matches. Germline V gives CDR1 SGHRS, CDR2 YFSETQ. The CDR3 runs to 14 residues. CDR3 in amino acids: CASSLTGTGDEQYF. CDR3 in DNA: TGCGCCAGCAGCTTGACTGGGACAGGGGACGAGCAGTACTTC.

This rearrangement joins TRBV20-1 to TRBJ2-2; 9 bases are shared with TRBD2. V was clipped by 6 bases and J by 4 bases; unmatched bases: 9. The CDR3 runs to 15 residues. Germline V gene sequence: CDR1 DFQATT, CDR2 SNEGSKA (reference sequence). The CDR3 region has the DNA TGCAGTGCCCTATCGGGCGGGGGGGCCACCGGGGAGCTGTTTTTT. Amino acids: CSALSGGGATGELFF.

This clonotype was detected ten times or more. V is TRBV12-3 or TRBV12-4 and J is TRBJ2-7; D remains ambiguous. Trimming cost V 3 bases and J 3 bases, with 6 bases left between them. This CDR3 is 12 amino acids long. CDR3 nucleotides: TGTGCCAGCAGTTTTTGGAGCTACGAGCAGTACTTC. This sequence encodes CASSFWSYEQYF.

This clonotype has a handful of counts. The chain couples TRBV5-1 to TRBJ2-1, with D uncertain. The V end lost 5 bases, the J end lost 10 bases, and 10 bases lay between the germline ends. Per germline, CDR1 SGHRS and CDR2 YFSETQ. The CDR3 sequence is 11 residues long. The CDR3 DNA is TGCGCCAGCAGATCAGCCCTGGAGCAGTTCTTC. It encodes CASRSALEQFF. Complete variable domain (other parts from reference TRBV5-1 and TRBJ2-1): KAGVTQTPRYLIKTRGQQVTLSCSPISGHRSVSWYQQTPGQGLQFLFEYFSETQRNKGNFPGRFSGRQFSNSRSEMNVSTLELGDSALYLCASRSALEQFFGPGTRLTVL.

This clonotype has only a few counts. The rearrangement joins TRBV18 to TRBJ1-2, with D maybe TRBD1 (5 bases). Germline CDR1 KGHSH, CDR2 LQKENI. The CDR3 totals 11 residues. CDR3 coding DNA: TGTACCCGCTCCGGGACTTATGGCTACACCTTC. Its translation is CTRSGTYGYTF. Full variable domain (rest looked up from reference TRBV18 and TRBJ1-2): NAGVMQNPRHLVRRRGQEARLRCSPMKGHSHVYWYRQLPEEGLKFMVYLQKENIIDESGMPKERFSAEFPKEGPSILRIQQVVRGDSAAYFCTRSGTYGYTFGSGTRLTVV.

This clonotype was observed at least ten times. This chain links TRBV7-2 with TRBJ1-6; possibly TRBD1 for D (5 bases). The CDR3 covers 14 residues. The ends were cut back, 1 base at V and 7 bases at J, with 8 bases in the middle. Germline loops: CDR1 SGHTA, CDR2 FQGNSA. The CDR3: CASSLERGNSPLHF. CDR3 DNA: TGTGCCAGCAGCTTAGAAAGGGGCAATTCACCCCTCCACTTT. The full variable domain, rest sourced from reference TRBV7-2 and TRBJ1-6, is GAGVSQSPSNKVTEKGKDVELRCDPISGHTALYWYRQSLGQGLEFLIYFQGNSAPDKSGLPSDRFSAERTGGSVSTLTIQRTQQEDSAVYLCASSLERGNSPLHFGNGTRLTVT.

Ten or more counts support this clonotype. The chain carries TRBV7-2 and TRBJ1-1; D may be TRBD1 (6 bases). The length of the CDR3 is 12 residues. The V gene lost 3 bases and the J gene lost 10 bases, with 12 bases spanning the gap. The germline V gene encodes CDR1 SGHTA and CDR2 FQGNSA. The DNA of the CDR3 is TGTGCCAGCAGCTTTAGTCTAGGGGGAGCTTTCTTT. Protein product: CASSFSLGGAFF. Based on the CDR3 plus reference TRBV7-2 and TRBJ1-1, the full variable domain is GAGVSQSPSNKVTEKGKDVELRCDPISGHTALYWYRQSLGQGLEFLIYFQGNSAPDKSGLPSDRFSAERTGGSVSTLTIQRTQQEDSAVYLCASSFSLGGAFFGQGTRLTVV.